This TCR beta chain was sequenced during a study of memory CD4+ T cells and cytomegalovirus serostatus. Study overall: Healthy Belgian adult donors included about nine CMV-positive and 24 CMV-negative people.

Only in-frame clones appear in the TCRdb table, and some are missing; sequencing was by immunoSEQ multiplex PCR. The data hold roughly 86,000 clones, with under 90% observed a single time. The sort gate was single viable CD3+CD4+CD8-CD45RO+ cells for memory CD4+ T cells. The study, taken as a whole, reports: Median bootstrapped AUC for CMV status was approximately 0.96 originally, approximately 0.91 US-trained.

This clone was found once. Its target is unknown. This CDR3 is 14 amino acids long. Per germline, CDR1 SNHLY and CDR2 FYNNEI. The V and J ends lost 6 bases and 0 bases respectively, with 8 bases between them. Sequencing was performed on memory CD4+ T cells from blood. This TCR came from an adult in good health and CMV-seropositive. This chain uses TRBV2 with TRBJ2-2, with TRBD2 as a possible D gene (6 bases). CDR3 nucleotide sequence: TGTGCCAGCAGCCGACTAGCGAACACCGGGGAGCTGTTTTTT. It translates to CASSRLANTGELFF. Filled out from reference TRBV2 and TRBJ2-2, the complete variable domain reads EPEVTQTPSHQVTQMGQEVILRCVPISNHLYFYWYRQILGQKVEFLVSFYNNEISEKSEIFDDQFSVERPDGSNFTLKIRSTKLEDSAMYFCASSRLANTGELFFGEGSRLTVL.